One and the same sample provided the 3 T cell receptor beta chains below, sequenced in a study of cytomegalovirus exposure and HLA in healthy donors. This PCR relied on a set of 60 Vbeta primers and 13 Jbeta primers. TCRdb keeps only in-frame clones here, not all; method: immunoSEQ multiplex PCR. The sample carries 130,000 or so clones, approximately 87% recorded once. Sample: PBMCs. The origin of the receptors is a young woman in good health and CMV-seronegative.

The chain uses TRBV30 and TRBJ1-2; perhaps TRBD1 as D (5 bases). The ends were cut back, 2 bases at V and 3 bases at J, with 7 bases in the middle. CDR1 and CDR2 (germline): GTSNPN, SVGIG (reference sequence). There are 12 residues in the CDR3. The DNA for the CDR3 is TGTGCCTGGAGTCCAGGGCACTATGGCTACACCTTC. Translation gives CAWSPGHYGYTF.

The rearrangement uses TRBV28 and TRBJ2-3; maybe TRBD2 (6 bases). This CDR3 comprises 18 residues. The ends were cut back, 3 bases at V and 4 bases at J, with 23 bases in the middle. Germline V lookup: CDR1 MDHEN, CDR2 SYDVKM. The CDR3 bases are TGTGCCAGCAGTTTGACCGTGGGGAGCGGGCAGAGGGCAGATACGCAGTATTTT. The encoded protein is CASSLTVGSGQRADTQYF.

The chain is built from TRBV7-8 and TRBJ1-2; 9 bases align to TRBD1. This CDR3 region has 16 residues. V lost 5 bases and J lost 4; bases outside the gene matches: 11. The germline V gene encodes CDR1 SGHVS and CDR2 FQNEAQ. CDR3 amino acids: CASSLGQGRGGYGYTF. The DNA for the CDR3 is TGTGCCAGCAGCCTAGGACAGGGGAGGGGAGGCTATGGCTACACCTTC.